Sequencing of this T cell receptor (beta chain) was carried out in a study of cytomegalovirus exposure and HLA in healthy donors. Primers for the PCR totalled 60 Vbeta and 13 Jbeta. Assay: immunoSEQ multiplex PCR; the TCRdb copy retains only in-frame clones and omits some. Here the sample spans roughly 180,000 clones, about four fifths being singletons. Germline V gene sequence: CDR1 SGHRS, CDR2 YFSETQ. CDR3 length: 13 amino acids. V was shortened by 4 bases and J by 5 bases, with 12 bases between the two germline ends. Study-wide points: Later work showed greater clonal expansion in HLA-associated TCR beta chains than in equally common others. According to a later analysis, donors in an Asian-associated ancestry cluster reportedly had fewer N-insertions than the 666-donor mean. The study dropped some indistinguishable V segments, TRBV6-2 and TRBV6-3 among them. Later on, a genetic analysis was performed. It linked a missense variant in DCLRE1C with V- and J-gene trimming of TCR beta.

This clone came up a few times. Its cognate antigen is unknown. The TCR comes from a young woman in good health and CMV-seropositive. Sequences were obtained from PBMCs. The gene calls are TRBV5-1 and TRBJ1-1; the D is unclear. CDR3 nucleotides: TGCGCCAGCAGCACGGGCCCGGGGACTGAAGCTTTCTTT. It translates to CASSTGPGTEAFF.